The T cell receptor (beta chain) under discussion was sequenced for a study of T-cell reconstitution after alpha-beta-depleted transplantation in children. Whole-study findings and limits: Counts and diversity of T cells one year after transplant came mostly from newly produced T cells. Surviving recipient cells, namely T cells and thymic progenitors, were the source of high day-60 TCRbeta diversity in some patients. Alpha-beta T cells present about two months after transplant were reported to originate from several hundred expanded graft clones.

Using unique molecular identifiers, the investigators prepared the TCRbeta library. TCRdb re-analysed the PCR reads in MiXCR, keeping a single row per CDR3 protein. Of approximately 230,000 distinct CDR3 sequences in the sample, about 26% were seen once. This clonotype was observed a handful of times. Its antigen remains unidentified. Germline CDR1 is SQVTM and CDR2 is ANQGSEA. Trimming stripped 4 bases from V and 6 bases from J, with 16 bases between. The CDR3 spans 13 residues. This TCR was sampled from a girl under 10 years old with Fanconi anemia, due to receive a stem cell transplant. The rearrangement uses TRBV29-1 and TRBJ2-7; D possibly corresponds to TRBD2 (5 bases). Specimen: PBMCs, collected before TCRalphabeta/CD19-depleted stem cell transplant. The CDR3 DNA reads as TGCAGCGTTGGGTCTTTCAGTCGGGGCGAGCAGTACTTC. The encoded protein is CSVGSFSRGEQYF.